The 29 T cell receptor beta chains listed next were all sequenced from one sample in a study of spatial heterogeneity in lung cancer. General study results and limits: Mutation counts in tumors were tracked by counts of expanded intratumoral alpha and beta TCRs.

Each CDR3 protein gets one entry after TCRdb re-called the 5' RACE reads with MiXCR. The sample includes a few thousand distinct CDR3 sequences, 8% of them seen just once. These receptors have no identified antigens. The time point is: sample taken at primary tumor resection. Specimen: lung tumor tissue, collected at surgery. The receptors stem from a male donor with early-stage non-small cell lung cancer.

This clonotype is medium-sized within its sample. The J gene is TRBJ2-1, the V gene TRBV10-3; no clear D gene. CDR3 length: 14 amino acids. V was clipped by 8 bases and J by 5 bases, with 16 bases between them. CDR1 ENHRY and CDR2 SYGVKD come from the germline V gene. Here the CDR3 DNA reads TGTGCCATCGCCAAGGAGCTCCGGAACAATGAGCAGTTCTTC. The encoded protein is CAIAKELRNNEQFF.

This clonotype counts as medium-sized (0.01 to 0.1%). The J gene is TRBJ2-7, the V gene TRBV28; the D gene is possibly TRBD1 (7 bases). The CDR3 is 15 amino acids. Per the germline V gene, CDR1 is MDHEN and CDR2 is SYDVKM. Between the trimmed V and J ends, which lost 2 bases and 2 bases, there was a span of 13 bases. This CDR3 reads CASSLGGTAAYEQYF. The CDR3 coding sequence is TGTGCCAGCAGTTTAGGGGGGACAGCGGCCTACGAGCAGTACTTC.

V gene TRBV28 combines with J gene TRBJ2-7, with 8 bases fitting TRBD1. With V trimmed by 5 bases and J by 2 bases, 5 bases remained unmatched. Germline V gene data show CDR1 as MDHEN and CDR2 as SYDVKM. The CDR3 covers 14 residues. The CDR3 is CASSPQTGAYEQYF. The CDR3 DNA reads TGTGCCAGCAGTCCCCAGACAGGGGCCTACGAGCAGTACTTC. Full variable domain (rest looked up from reference TRBV28 and TRBJ2-7): DVKVTQSSRYLVKRTGEKVFLECVQDMDHENMFWYRQDPGLGLRLIYFSYDVKMKEKGDIPEGYSVSREKKERFSLILESASTNQTSMYLCASSPQTGAYEQYFGPGTRLTVT.

By proportion, this clonotype is medium-sized. The rearrangement uses TRBV3-1 and TRBJ2-1, with D hard to call. Germline CDR1 LGHDT, CDR2 YNNKEL (reference sequence). This CDR3 is 12 amino acids long. V was trimmed by 0 bases and J by 7 bases, leaving 4 bases between them. Here the CDR3 reads CASSQDQNEQFF. CDR3 DNA: TGTGCCAGCAGCCAAGATCAAAATGAGCAGTTCTTC.

V gene TRBV2 combines with J gene TRBJ2-1, with 14 bases aligning to TRBD2. V lost 6 bases and J lost 1; bases outside the gene matches: 2. The CDR3 totals 16 residues. CDR1 is SNHLY and CDR2 is FYNNEI in the germline V gene. The CDR3 sequence is CASRGLAGESYNEQFF. CDR3 in DNA: TGTGCCAGCAGGGGACTAGCGGGGGAATCCTACAATGAGCAGTTCTTC.

This clonotype was observed at least ten times. This sequence joins TRBV4-1 and TRBJ1-6; perhaps TRBD1 as D (5 bases). CDR1 is MGHRA, CDR2 YSYEKL, per germline. V gave up 1 base and J gave up 11 bases, with 15 bases separating them. The CDR3 loop spans 15 amino acids. The CDR3 DNA sequence: TGCGCCAGCAGCCAAGTGGGGGTACGCATGGCACCCCTCCACTTT. Residues: CASSQVGVRMAPLHF.

The table lists this clonotype with a few counts. This chain connects TRBV6-5 to TRBJ1-3; D not certain. Germline-derived CDR1 and CDR2 are MNHEY and SVGAGI. The CDR3 runs 16 residues. V was pared by 5 bases and J by 0 bases, with 14 bases between. The CDR3 is CASSAKRGNSGNTIYF. The CDR3 coding sequence is TGTGCCAGCAGTGCCAAGAGAGGGAACTCTGGAAACACCATATATTTT.

In its sample, this clonotype ranks as medium-sized. The chain has TRBV20-1 and TRBJ1-6, with D possibly being TRBD1 (5 bases). Per germline, CDR1 DFQATT and CDR2 SNEGSKA (reference sequence). Trimming took off 0 bases at V and 5 bases at J, with 14 bases between the two ends. The CDR3 runs to 16 residues. This CDR3 is CSARDRKTGDNSPLHF. The DNA for the CDR3 is TGCAGTGCTAGAGACAGGAAGACGGGGGATAATTCACCCCTCCACTTT.

This clonotype was observed many times. This chain links TRBV4-1 with TRBJ1-2, with a weak D call TRBD1 (6 bases). The CDR3 extends over 14 amino acids. From germline, CDR1 is MGHRA and CDR2 YSYEKL. Trimming took off 0 bases at V and 8 bases at J, with 13 bases between the two ends. The CDR3 loop reads CASSQEGASWGYTF. The DNA of the CDR3 is TGCGCCAGCAGCCAAGAGGGGGCTAGTTGGGGCTACACCTTC.

By share, this clonotype counts as large. The chain couples TRBV28 to TRBJ2-3; 13 nucleotides match TRBD2. The V and J ends lost 0 bases and 0 bases, in that order; junction bases with no gene match: 3. Germline V gene lookup returns CDR1 MDHEN and CDR2 SYDVKM. The CDR3 has 18 residues. The CDR3 here is CASSLWGTSGASTDTQYF. CDR3 DNA sequence: TGTGCCAGCAGTTTATGGGGGACTAGCGGGGCTAGCACAGATACGCAGTATTTT.

At least ten counts were recorded for this clonotype. The V and J genes are TRBV29-1 and TRBJ2-1; the match to TRBD2 covers 8 bases. CDR3 length equals 14 residues. In germline, CDR1 is SQVTM, CDR2 ANQGSEA. J was trimmed by 7 bases and V by 1 base; bases with no gene match: 6. The CDR3 loop is CSVEGPGGYNEQFF. The CDR3 region has the DNA TGCAGCGTTGAAGGGCCGGGAGGGTATAATGAGCAGTTCTTC.

This clonotype rates as medium-sized. The chain is built from TRBV7-2 and TRBJ2-7; 8 nucleotides match TRBD2. V shed 1 base, J shed 4 bases, and the junction held 6 bases outside the gene matches. Germline V gene lookup returns CDR1 SGHTA and CDR2 FQGNSA. This CDR3 region has 15 residues. The CDR3 loop reads CASSLGTGGGYEQYF. The CDR3 nucleotides are TGTGCCAGCAGCTTAGGAACCGGGGGGGGTTACGAGCAGTACTTC.

This clonotype has ten or more counts. The chain employs TRBV15 and TRBJ2-1, with D unclear. This CDR3 region has 12 residues. Germline V gene lookup returns CDR1 LNHNV and CDR2 YYDKDF (reference sequence). V lost 0 bases to trimming and J lost 6 bases, with 3 bases between them. The CDR3, as DNA: TGTGCCACCAGCAGAGATCGCAATGAGCAGTTCTTC. This gives the protein CATSRDRNEQFF.

In its sample, this clonotype ranks as medium-sized. The CDR3 end shows no conserved phenylalanine or tryptophan, and so a read error is likely. V is TRBV19 and J is TRBJ1-1, with D uncertain. The CDR3 is made up of 15 amino acids. V lost 2 bases and J 5 bases, leaving 15 bases between the germline ends. The germline V gene has CDR1 LNHDA and CDR2 SQIVND (reference sequence). CDR3 region: CASSIKGGELTEAFL. CDR3 coding DNA: TGTGCCAGTAGTATAAAAGGAGGTGAGTTGACTGAAGCTTTCCTT.

By sample fraction, this clonotype is large (0.1 to 1%). This rearrangement joins TRBV11-2 to TRBJ2-1, with D uncertain. CDR3 length: 11 amino acids. From germline, CDR1 is SGHAT and CDR2 FQNNGV. Trimming removed 6 bases from V and 12 bases from J, with 12 bases in between. CDR3 in amino acids: CASSLLLGQFF. As DNA, the CDR3 is TGTGCCAGCAGTCTCCTTTTAGGGCAGTTCTTC. Variable domain in full (rest from reference TRBV11-2 and TRBJ2-1): EAGVAQSPRYKIIEKRQSVAFWCNPISGHATLYWYQQILGQGPKLLIQFQNNGVVDDSQLPKDRFSAERLKGVDSTLKIQPAKLEDSAVYLCASSLLLGQFFGPGTRLTVL.

For this clonotype: Germline and junction disagree at one end, which may indicate a read error. The rearrangement links TRBV7-7 to TRBJ2-5; D gene unclear. Germline V CDR1 and CDR2: SSHAT, FNYEAQ (reference sequence). This CDR3 region has 13 residues. CDR3 sequence: CASSLLPLETQYF. Written as DNA, the CDR3 is TGTGCTAGCAGCCTCTTACCGTTAGAGACCCAGTACTTC.

Within the sample, this clonotype is medium-sized. This chain links TRBV3-1 with TRBJ2-1, with D perhaps matching TRBD2 (7 bases). This CDR3 has 13 residues. From germline, CDR1 is LGHDT and CDR2 YNNKEL (reference sequence). Trimming removed 4 bases at V and 8 bases at J, with 12 bases between. DNA of the CDR3: TGTGCCAGCAGCCTGGGGGGGCCGGATGAGCAGTTCTTC. Amino acid sequence: CASSLGGPDEQFF.

This clonotype ranks as medium-sized (0.01 to 0.1%). The chain combines TRBV5-1 with TRBJ2-5, with 7 bases lining up with TRBD1. Germline values: CDR1 SGHRS, CDR2 YFSETQ. The junction had 1 base not matched to a gene; V was cut back by 0 bases and J by 2 bases. CDR3 length equals 14 residues. The CDR3 bases are TGCGCCAGCAGCTTGGGACAGGGACAAGAGACCCAGTACTTC. Translating gives CASSLGQGQETQYF.

In its sample, this clonotype is medium-sized. V is TRBV21-1 and J is TRBJ2-1; the D segment call TRBD2 is taken from the table without a DNA check. TRBV21-1 is termed a pseudogene. CDR3 length: 17 residues. CDR3 sequence (DNA): TGTGCCAGCAGCAAAGCGCTAGCGGGAGTCTTCTACAATGAGCAGTTCTTC. As protein: CASSKALAGVFYNEQFF.

This clonotype is deemed medium-sized (0.01 to 0.1%). This chain joins TRBV29-1 and TRBJ2-7, with D uncertain. The CDR3 sequence is 11 residues long. CDR1 and CDR2 (germline): SQVTM, ANQGSEA. The germline V and J ends were trimmed by 2 bases and 3 bases, with 5 bases remaining between them. The CDR3 is CSVEQFYEQYF. The DNA for the CDR3 is TGCAGCGTTGAACAATTCTACGAGCAGTACTTC.

This clonotype is classed as medium-sized. This chain joins TRBV29-1 and TRBJ2-7, with 8 positions matching TRBD1. This CDR3 has 13 amino acids. The V and J ends lost 6 bases and 3 bases, in that order; junction bases with no gene match: 7. From germline, CDR1 is SQVTM and CDR2 ANQGSEA. CDR3 sequence reads: CSVGGQGLYEQYF. For the CDR3, the DNA is TGCAGCGTGGGAGGACAGGGCCTCTACGAGCAGTACTTC.

This clonotype is medium-sized (0.01 to 0.1%) by share. This sequence joins TRBV5-4 and TRBJ2-5; 9 bases line up with TRBD1. CDR1 is SGHNT, CDR2 YYREEE, per germline (reference sequence). CDR3 length: 13 residues. J gave up 3 bases and V 5 bases, and 2 bases lay outside the gene matches. The CDR3 reads CASRTGGKETQYF. The CDR3 coding sequence is TGTGCCAGCAGGACAGGGGGAAAAGAGACCCAGTACTTC.

Judged by abundance, this clonotype is medium-sized. The gene calls are TRBV12-3 or TRBV12-4 and TRBJ2-1; no clear D gene. The CDR3 has 13 residues. Between the trimmed V and J ends, which lost 7 bases and 9 bases, there was a span of 16 bases. The CDR3: CASTIAWGSEQFF. The CDR3 bases are TGTGCCAGCACCATCGCTTGGGGAAGTGAGCAGTTCTTC.

This clonotype is medium-sized by share. The genes are TRBV24-1 and TRBJ2-1; 8 positions match TRBD1. Germline V gene sequence: CDR1 KGHDR, CDR2 SFDVKD. The J segment lost 5 bases and the V segment lost 10 bases, leaving 3 bases of the junction unmatched. CDR3 length equals 12 residues. CDR3 sequence (DNA): TGTGCCACGACAGGGGTCAACAATGAGCAGTTCTTC. This codes for CATTGVNNEQFF.

This clonotype appeared a few times. The gene calls are TRBV7-9 and TRBJ1-1; D uncertain. This CDR3 comprises 13 residues. Germline values: CDR1 SEHNR, CDR2 FQNEAQ (reference sequence). The V gene lost 3 bases and the J gene lost 1 base, with 6 bases spanning the gap. The DNA for the CDR3 is TGTGCCAGCAGCTTCGACGAGAACACTGAAGCTTTCTTT. This translates into CASSFDENTEAFF.

This clonotype was seen many times. The rearrangement links TRBV18 to TRBJ1-2; tentatively, D is TRBD1 (6 bases). CDR3 length equals 12 residues. Deletions cut 4 bases from V and 9 bases from J, with 12 bases between. From germline, CDR1 is KGHSH and CDR2 LQKENI. CDR3 in amino acids: CASSRPQGSYTF. The CDR3 bases are TGTGCCAGCTCACGGCCCCAGGGGAGCTACACCTTC.

The chain uses TRBV18 and TRBJ1-1; D possibly corresponds to TRBD1 (6 bases). CDR1 KGHSH and CDR2 LQKENI come from the germline V gene. V was trimmed by 6 bases and J by 4 bases, leaving 18 bases between them. This CDR3 comprises 15 residues. CDR3 protein: CASSPPGAHGTEAFF. CDR3 nucleotide sequence: TGTGCCAGCTCTCCGCCGGGGGCTCACGGCACTGAAGCTTTCTTT.

This clonotype was detected many times. The chain is built from TRBV15 and TRBJ2-5; D possibly corresponds to TRBD2 (6 bases). V was shortened by 4 bases and J by 2 bases, with 8 bases between the two germline ends. Germline CDR1 reads LNHNV; CDR2 reads YYDKDF (reference sequence). This CDR3 is 13 amino acids long. The CDR3 reads CATSTGLQETQYF. CDR3 coding DNA: TGTGCCACCAGCACGGGACTGCAAGAGACCCAGTACTTC.

V usage is TRBV7-2 and J usage is TRBJ2-3, with D unresolved. The V end lost 5 bases, the J end lost 2 bases, and 8 bases lay between the germline ends. The CDR3 consists of 13 residues. From germline, CDR1 is SGHTA and CDR2 FQGNSA. CDR3 in amino acids: CASSKGFTDTQYF. The CDR3 DNA reads TGTGCCAGCAGCAAAGGATTCACAGATACGCAGTATTTT.